These 13 T cell receptor beta chains were sequenced from one sample in a study of T-cell reconstitution after alpha-beta-depleted transplantation in children. The library targeted TCRbeta and was prepared with unique molecular identifiers. TCRdb redid the calling of the PCR reads with MiXCR, one entry per CDR3 protein. This sample has 120,000 to 150,000 distinct CDR3 sequences, with 7.5% to 9% found just once. The specimen comprised PBMCs, mostly from graft donor cells, sampled 180 days after TCRalphabeta/CD19-depleted stem cell transplant. Every receptor here comes from a female patient aged 2 to 10 who had a stem cell transplant for congenital amegakaryocytic thrombocytopenia, so the T cells may come from the graft donor.

This clonotype was counted only a few times. The junction shows a germline mismatch at one end, possibly a read error. The rearrangement joins TRBV29-1 to TRBJ2-1; D is perhaps TRBD1 (5 bases). CDR1 SQVTM and CDR2 ANQGSEA come from the germline V gene. The CDR3 contains 13 residues. The CDR3, as DNA: TGCAGCGTTGCAGGGAAAGGCTACAAGGAGCAGTTCTTC. Its protein is CSVAGKGYKEQFF.

The chain couples TRBV11-2 to TRBJ1-2; 7 positions match TRBD1. V lost 6 bases to trimming and J lost 8 bases; unmatched junction nucleotides: 21. The CDR3 loop spans 17 amino acids. The V gene's germline CDR1 is SGHAT and CDR2 FQNNGV. The CDR3 loop is CASSSRGGDSSPLGYTF. The CDR3 DNA reads as TGTGCCAGCAGTTCCAGGGGGGGGGACAGTTCCCCTTTGGGCTACACCTTC.

This clonotype was seen ten or more times. This chain joins TRBV28 and TRBJ1-5; D is undetermined. Deletions cut 6 bases from V and 4 bases from J, with 10 bases between. There are 13 residues in the CDR3. CDR1 and CDR2 from the germline V gene are MDHEN and SYDVKM. CDR3 DNA sequence: TGTGCCAGCAGCCGCAGACCTAATCAGCCCCAGCATTTT. Its protein is CASSRRPNQPQHF.

This clonotype was seen repeatedly, ten times or more. The chain links TRBV28 to TRBJ1-1; no clear D. V gave up 5 bases and J gave up 7 bases, with 17 bases separating them. Germline V gene data show CDR1 as MDHEN and CDR2 as SYDVKM. CDR3 length: 14 residues. The chain's CDR3 is CASSRREATLEAFF. In DNA form, the CDR3 reads TGTGCCAGCAGTCGTCGTGAGGCTACCCTTGAAGCTTTCTTT. Together with reference TRBV28 and TRBJ1-1, the CDR3 gives the full variable domain: DVKVTQSSRYLVKRTGEKVFLECVQDMDHENMFWYRQDPGLGLRLIYFSYDVKMKEKGDIPEGYSVSREKKERFSLILESASTNQTSMYLCASSRREATLEAFFGQGTRLTVV.

This clonotype was detected a few times. This rearrangement joins TRBV18 to TRBJ2-1; no firm D call. The germline V gene has CDR1 KGHSH and CDR2 LQKENI. The V end lost 5 bases, the J end lost 8 bases, and 13 bases lay between the germline ends. The length of the CDR3 is 13 residues. DNA of the CDR3: TGTGCCAGCTCATTTCAAGTAGCCGATGAGCAGTTCTTC. Encoded protein: CASSFQVADEQFF.

Ten or more counts support this clonotype. The chain joins TRBV5-1 to TRBJ1-1; tentative D call: TRBD1 (5 bases). Trimming stripped 4 bases from V and 3 bases from J, with 16 bases between. Germline V gene lookup returns CDR1 SGHRS and CDR2 YFSETQ. The CDR3 sequence is 15 residues long. CDR3 region: CASSLGGGLDTEAFF. CDR3 DNA: TGCGCCAGCAGCCTGGGGGGAGGGTTGGACACTGAAGCTTTCTTT. Based on the CDR3 plus reference TRBV5-1 and TRBJ1-1, the full variable domain is KAGVTQTPRYLIKTRGQQVTLSCSPISGHRSVSWYQQTPGQGLQFLFEYFSETQRNKGNFPGRFSGRQFSNSRSEMNVSTLELGDSALYLCASSLGGGLDTEAFFGQGTRLTVV.

Many counts were recorded for this clonotype. The CDR3 DNA reads TGCGCCAGCAGCTTGTATGTGGTTCAGAACACCGGGGAGCTGTTTTTT. Translated: CASSLYVVQNTGELFF. The rearrangement links TRBV5-1 to TRBJ2-2; D gene ambiguous. CDR1 SGHRS and CDR2 YFSETQ come from the germline V gene. V was pared by 1 base and J by 1 base, with 11 bases between. This CDR3 has 16 amino acids. The full variable domain, its missing parts supplied by reference TRBV5-1 and TRBJ2-2, is KAGVTQTPRYLIKTRGQQVTLSCSPISGHRSVSWYQQTPGQGLQFLFEYFSETQRNKGNFPGRFSGRQFSNSRSEMNVSTLELGDSALYLCASSLYVVQNTGELFFGEGSRLTVL.

The V and J genes are TRBV3-1 and TRBJ2-1; D is unclear. With 0 bases removed from V and 10 bases from J, the gap between germline ends came to 13 bases. The CDR3 spans 14 residues. Looked up from germline, CDR1 is LGHDT and CDR2 is YNNKEL (reference sequence). CDR3 sequence: CASSQDLSPREQFF. In DNA, the CDR3 is TGTGCCAGCAGCCAAGATCTGAGCCCCCGGGAGCAGTTCTTC.

This clonotype was found a few times. The chain is built from TRBV18 and TRBJ2-5; tentatively, D is TRBD1 (5 bases). V gave up 3 bases and J gave up 5 bases, with 10 bases separating them. The CDR3 covers 13 residues. From germline, CDR1 is KGHSH and CDR2 LQKENI. Written as DNA, the CDR3 is TGTGCCAGCTCACCCCTAGGGGCGGAGACCCAGTACTTC. Translation gives CASSPLGAETQYF.

A word on this clonotype: With a much larger clone just one base away, this may be a read error. The rearrangement joins TRBV1 to TRBJ2-1; whether TRBD2, the table's D call, matches the DNA was not checked. TRBV1 represents a pseudogene. CDR3 length: 14 residues. The CDR3 protein is CTSSQTKWSNEQFF. Here the CDR3 DNA reads TGCACCAGCAGCCAGACTAAGTGGAGCAATGAGCAGTTCTTC.

This clonotype has a handful of counts. V is TRBV28 and J is TRBJ2-3, with D perhaps TRBD2 (6 bases). Germline V gene sequence: CDR1 MDHEN, CDR2 SYDVKM. The CDR3 sequence is 16 residues long. Trimming shortened V by 3 bases and J by 5 bases, and 18 bases separated the two germline ends. CDR3 amino acids: CASSFLRLDGVDTQYF. CDR3 DNA: TGTGCCAGCAGTTTCCTGCGACTAGACGGGGTAGATACGCAGTATTTT.

The table lists this clonotype with many counts. This rearrangement joins TRBV7-3 to TRBJ1-4; D remains unclear. The V and J ends lost 0 bases and 0 bases respectively, with 11 bases between them. The CDR3 is 17 amino acids. Germline-derived CDR1 and CDR2 are SGHTA and FQGTGA. CDR3 bases: TGTGCCAGCAGCTTAACGGCGGTCGGGGCAACTAATGAAAAACTGTTTTTT. The encoded protein is CASSLTAVGATNEKLFF.

This clonotype has just a few counts. V and J are TRBV14 and TRBJ2-1; 12 nucleotides agree with TRBD2. Germline V gives CDR1 SGHDN, CDR2 FVKESK. This CDR3 comprises 20 residues. V shed 8 bases, J shed 0 bases, and the junction held 17 bases outside the gene matches. In DNA, the CDR3 is TGTGCCAGCTCCACTGCCCCGGGACTAGCGGGCCTTAGCTCCTACAATGAGCAGTTCTTC. The encoded protein is CASSTAPGLAGLSSYNEQFF.